Listed here are 31 T cell receptor beta chains from one sample, sequenced in a study of T cells in Graves' hyperthyroidism and ophthalmopathy. The source material, RNA transcripts, was used to amplify TCR beta CDR3 regions. Researchers ran a first-round RT-PCR on the TCR CDR3 using the HTBI primer set. TCRdb redid the calling of the multiplex PCR reads with MiXCR, one entry per CDR3 protein. The sample has nearly 250,000 distinct CDR3 sequences, roughly 22% seen once. Material for sequencing was blood. These receptors were taken from a woman in her thirties or forties with Graves' ophthalmopathy.

This clonotype was counted ten times or more. This sequence joins TRBV4-1 and TRBJ2-7; D is uncertain. Between the trimmed V and J ends, which lost 2 bases and 5 bases, there was a span of 13 bases. Looked up from germline, CDR1 is MGHRA and CDR2 is YSYEKL. The CDR3 is made up of 14 amino acids. CDR3 nucleotides: TGCGCCAGCAGCCAACAAACGAGGACGGACGAGCAGTACTTC. This gives the protein CASSQQTRTDEQYF.

This clonotype occurred many times. V usage is TRBV2 and J usage is TRBJ2-7, with TRBD2 matching over 15 bases. This CDR3 is 15 amino acids long. J lost 7 bases, V lost 5 bases, and 6 bases had no gene match. The germline gives CDR1 SNHLY, CDR2 FYNNEI. CDR3 sequence reads: CASSPWTSGRGEQYF. The DNA of the CDR3 is TGTGCCAGCAGTCCCTGGACTAGCGGGAGGGGGGAGCAGTACTTC.

As regards this clonotype: This sequence may be a read error, since a much larger clone differs from it by one base. The chain couples TRBV20-1 to TRBJ2-7, with D possibly TRBD2 on 7 matching bases. This CDR3 has 18 residues. Germline V gives CDR1 DFQATT, CDR2 SNEGSKA (reference sequence). CDR3 protein: CRARARRPAGTGWNEQYF. DNA of the CDR3: TGCCGTGCTAGAGCCAGGAGGCCAGCGGGAACAGGGTGGAACGAGCAGTACTTC.

The chain has TRBV28 and TRBJ1-1, with 7 bases matching TRBD1. With 8 bases clipped from V and 10 bases from J, the junction kept 22 bases outside the gene matches. CDR1 and CDR2 from the germline V gene are MDHEN and SYDVKM. This CDR3 region has 16 residues. As DNA, the CDR3 is TGTGCCAGCTCCAGGGGGGGTTTCGTAGTGCCTACAGGAGCTTTCTTT. Residues: CASSRGGFVVPTGAFF.

This clonotype has at least ten counts. The V gene is TRBV2, the J gene TRBJ1-2; 7 bases line up with TRBD1. J was trimmed by 7 bases and V by 3 bases; bases with no gene match: 2. Germline V gene data show CDR1 as SNHLY and CDR2 as FYNNEI. CDR3 size: 12 residues. CDR3 nucleotide sequence: TGTGCCAGCAGTGATCAGGGGGTTGGCTACACCTTC. Encoded protein: CASSDQGVGYTF.

At least ten counts were recorded for this clonotype. V usage is TRBV20-1 and J usage is TRBJ1-1; unclear D gene. V was trimmed by 6 bases and J by 5 bases, leaving 13 bases between them. Germline values: CDR1 DFQATT, CDR2 SNEGSKA (reference sequence). This CDR3 has 12 residues. The CDR3 DNA reads as TGCAGTGCCACCCGGGGAGGGACTGAAGCTTTCTTT. This gives the protein CSATRGGTEAFF.

This clonotype was observed many times. V and J are TRBV6-1 and TRBJ1-1; no clear D gene. With 9 bases removed from V and 7 bases from J, the gap between germline ends came to 21 bases. Germline assignment: CDR1 MNHNS and CDR2 SASEGT. CDR3 length: 14 residues. The CDR3 DNA reads as TGTGCCAGTCTTATGTCCCTCATTGCGGTTGAAGCTTTCTTT. It is translated as CASLMSLIAVEAFF.

The table lists this clonotype with many counts. This chain links TRBV30 with TRBJ2-7; D not resolved. CDR1 and CDR2 (germline): GTSNPN, SVGIG (reference sequence). This CDR3 spans 11 amino acids. V lost 0 bases, J lost 5 bases, and 5 bases lay in between. The CDR3 reads CAWSVLDEQYF. The CDR3, as DNA: TGTGCCTGGAGTGTCCTGGACGAGCAGTACTTC.

This clonotype was observed many times. The gene calls are TRBV28 and TRBJ1-2, with 7 nucleotides matching TRBD1. This CDR3 spans 14 amino acids. Per germline, CDR1 MDHEN and CDR2 SYDVKM. Losses at the gene ends were 6 bases for V and 4 bases for J; bases not matched to a gene: 8. The CDR3, as DNA: TGTGCCAGCAGCTCCGGGACAGAGAGCTATGGCTACACCTTC. Amino acids: CASSSGTESYGYTF.

The sample holds many counts of this clonotype. The genes are TRBV7-3 and TRBJ2-7; no clear D. CDR3 length: 15 residues. CDR1 is SGHTA, CDR2 FQGTGA, per germline. V gave up 4 bases and J gave up 4 bases, with 17 bases separating them. The CDR3 DNA sequence: TGTGCCAGCAGCTCATCGTCGGTTGGCCCATACGAGCAGTACTTC. Its protein product is CASSSSSVGPYEQYF.

This clonotype was seen ten or more times. The chain uses TRBV19 and TRBJ1-1; the match to TRBD1 covers 8 bases. Germline CDR1 LNHDA, CDR2 SQIVND (reference sequence). Trimming took 2 bases from V and 2 from J; bases not matched to a gene: 10. The CDR3 has 17 amino acids. The CDR3 DNA is TGTGCCAGTAGTATACAGGCGGCAGGGGGCGAAAACACTGAAGCTTTCTTT. Translating it yields CASSIQAAGGENTEAFF.

This clonotype came up many times. The chain combines TRBV19 with TRBJ2-2; possibly TRBD2 for D (5 bases). The CDR3 has 15 residues. Trimming left V 2 bases short and J 3 bases short, with 10 bases between. Germline CDR1 and CDR2: LNHDA and SQIVND (reference sequence). This CDR3 reads CASSIRGSDTGELFF. CDR3 coding DNA: TGTGCCAGTAGTATACGTGGGAGCGACACCGGGGAGCTGTTTTTT.

This clonotype was observed many times. This chain connects TRBV11-1 to TRBJ2-7; 14 bases match TRBD2. Germline CDR1 and CDR2: SGHAT and FQDESV (reference sequence). With 3 bases clipped from V and 4 bases from J, the junction kept 2 bases outside the gene matches. This CDR3 contains 15 residues. The CDR3 DNA reads TGTGCCAGCAGCTTGGGACTAGCGGGAGATTACGAGCAGTACTTC. Translating gives CASSLGLAGDYEQYF.

This clonotype was seen once. The genes are TRBV6-1 and TRBJ2-2, with D possibly matching TRBD1 (5 bases). Trimming pared 2 bases from V and 6 bases from J, leaving 10 bases between. Germline CDR1 MNHNS, CDR2 SASEGT. The CDR3 length is 14 residues. The CDR3 nucleotides read TGTGCCAGCAGTGAATTCCAGGGTCCCGGGGAGCTGTTTTTT. The encoded protein is CASSEFQGPGELFF.

This clonotype has at least ten counts. The CDR3 reads CATSPGGATYSYEQYF. In DNA form, the CDR3 reads TGTGCCACCTCTCCGGGCGGGGCGACGTACTCCTACGAGCAGTACTTC. The chain links TRBV28 to TRBJ2-7; tentative D call: TRBD2 (6 bases). Trimming cost V 10 bases and J 0 bases, with 22 bases left between them. The CDR3 loop spans 16 amino acids. Germline V lookup: CDR1 MDHEN, CDR2 SYDVKM.

This clonotype showed up many times. The J gene is TRBJ1-1, the V gene TRBV28; D unresolved. V lost 5 bases to trimming and J lost 1 base, with 11 bases between them. Germline-derived CDR1 and CDR2 are MDHEN and SYDVKM. The CDR3 covers 14 residues. The CDR3: CASSGGPPNTEAFF. In DNA form, the CDR3 reads TGTGCCAGCAGTGGAGGACCGCCGAACACTGAAGCTTTCTTT.

This clonotype was observed a handful of times. The junction departs from the called germline gene at one end, perhaps through a read error. The chain employs TRBV14 and TRBJ2-7; TRBD1 matches 8 bases. Germline V CDR1 and CDR2: SGHDN, FVKESK. This CDR3 contains 13 residues. This CDR3 is CASSSTYRDRTVF. CDR3 nucleotides: TGTGCCAGCAGCTCAACGTACCGGGACAGGACCGTATTC. The complete variable domain, with remaining parts taken from reference TRBV14 and TRBJ2-7, reads EAGVTQFPSHSVIEKGQTVTLRCDPISGHDNLYWYRRVMGKEIKFLLHFVKESKQDESGMPNNRFLAERTGGTYSTLKVQPAELEDSGVYFCASSSTYRDRTVFGPGTRLTVT.

Details on this clonotype: A much larger clone lies a single base off, so this may be a read error. The chain joins TRBV14 to TRBJ2-7; a weak D match, TRBD1 (5 bases). Per germline, CDR1 SGHDN and CDR2 FVKESK. This CDR3 spans 15 amino acids. CDR3: CASSPRAGKNYVQYF. Here the CDR3 DNA reads TGTGCCAGCAGCCCTCGGGCAGGGAAGAACTACGTGCAGTACTTC.

The CDR3 protein is CSATKPGQGTYEQYF. The CDR3 DNA is TGCAGTGCTACCAAACCCGGACAGGGGACCTACGAGCAGTACTTC. The chain couples TRBV20-1 to TRBJ2-7; TRBD1 matches 9 bases. Germline V gene lookup returns CDR1 DFQATT and CDR2 SNEGSKA (reference sequence). The CDR3 sequence is 15 residues long. V shed 4 bases, J shed 2 bases, and the junction held 9 bases outside the gene matches.

The gene calls are TRBV12-3 or TRBV12-4 and TRBJ1-6, with 9 bases identical to TRBD1. CDR3 length equals 15 residues. The J segment lost 11 bases and the V segment lost 0 bases, leaving 5 bases of the junction unmatched. CDR3 protein: CASSLAGQGFPPLHF. The DNA of the CDR3 is TGTGCCAGCAGTTTAGCGGGACAGGGTTTTCCACCCCTCCACTTT.

The chain is built from TRBV12-3 or TRBV12-4 and TRBJ1-3; no clear D. Trimming cost V 4 bases and J 4 bases, with 11 bases left between them. CDR3 length: 14 amino acids. For the CDR3, the DNA is TGTGCCAGCAGTTCGGACCCCCGGGGAAACACCATATATTTT. Translation: CASSSDPRGNTIYF.

The chain is built from TRBV18 and TRBJ1-6; 7 bases map to TRBD1. The CDR3 contains 17 residues. CDR1 and CDR2 (germline): KGHSH, LQKENI. V shed 3 bases, J shed 8 bases, and the junction held 13 bases outside the gene matches. CDR3 protein: CASSPVQFGQDYSPLHF. The CDR3 nucleotides read TGTGCCAGCTCACCGGTCCAATTCGGACAGGATTATTCACCCCTCCACTTT.

This clonotype was seen ten or more times. The CDR3 protein is CASSQSLYMYGYTF. The CDR3 DNA is TGCGCCAGCAGCCAGTCCCTATACATGTACGGCTACACCTTC. J is TRBJ1-2 and V is TRBV4-1, with no clear D. Germline lookup yields CDR1 MGHRA and CDR2 YSYEKL. V dropped 3 bases and J dropped 8 bases, with 16 bases sitting between them. CDR3 length equals 14 residues.

This clonotype was picked up one time. The chain has TRBV27 and TRBJ1-1, with 7 bases identical to TRBD1. The length of the CDR3 is 13 residues. V shed 0 bases, J shed 9 bases, and the junction held 4 bases outside the gene matches. Germline V lookup: CDR1 MNHEY, CDR2 SMNVEV (reference sequence). The CDR3 DNA sequence: TGTGCCAGCAGTTTATCGCCGGGACAGAAAGCTTTCTTT. The encoded protein is CASSLSPGQKAFF.

There are many counts of this clonotype. The chain uses TRBV7-9 and TRBJ1-1, with D possibly matching TRBD1 (5 bases). This CDR3 comprises 14 residues. CDR1 is SEHNR, CDR2 FQNEAQ, per germline (reference sequence). V shed 1 base and J shed 7 bases, with 13 bases lying between them. CDR3 nucleotides: TGTGCCAGCAGCTTAGGGCAGCCGCAGGGTGAAGCTTTCTTT. This translates into CASSLGQPQGEAFF.

The chain couples TRBV5-1 to TRBJ2-7; tentatively, D is TRBD2 (6 bases). V lost 0 bases, J lost 0 bases, and 10 bases lay in between. This CDR3 has 15 residues. Germline V gene sequence: CDR1 SGHRS, CDR2 YFSETQ. The CDR3 DNA reads TGCGCCAGCAGCTTGGTACCGGGAGACTCCTACGAGCAGTACTTC. Amino acid sequence: CASSLVPGDSYEQYF.

The chain employs TRBV12-3 or TRBV12-4 and TRBJ2-7; D is undetermined. This CDR3 has 13 amino acids. The germline V and J ends were trimmed by 7 bases and 5 bases, with 15 bases remaining between them. The CDR3: CASMKGRLDEQYF. The CDR3 bases are TGTGCCAGCATGAAAGGGCGTTTGGACGAGCAGTACTTC.

This clonotype came up many times. The rearrangement joins TRBV30 to TRBJ2-7; D perhaps matches TRBD2 (6 bases). This CDR3 has 16 residues. Germline CDR1 is GTSNPN and CDR2 is SVGIG (reference sequence). The V gene lost 2 bases and the J gene lost 0 bases, with 17 bases spanning the gap. Written as DNA, the CDR3 is TGTGCCTGGAGTAGAGGCGGGACTTTAGGCTCCTACGAGCAGTACTTC. Its translation: CAWSRGGTLGSYEQYF.

This clonotype showed up many times. The chain combines TRBV5-1 with TRBJ2-5; 9 bases map to TRBD2. This CDR3 has 17 amino acids. J was trimmed by 5 bases and V by 4 bases; bases with no gene match: 15. CDR1 and CDR2 from the germline V gene are SGHRS and YFSETQ. The CDR3 region is CASSRGTSGFKEETQYF. The DNA for the CDR3 is TGCGCCAGCAGCCGAGGAACTAGCGGGTTCAAGGAGGAGACCCAGTACTTC.

V gene TRBV29-1 combines with J gene TRBJ1-3; 9 bases match TRBD1. The CDR3 loop spans 14 amino acids. Germline V CDR1 and CDR2: SQVTM, ANQGSEA. With V trimmed by 6 bases and J by 4 bases, 7 bases remained unmatched. The CDR3 sequence is CSVGPGTGGNTIYF. In nucleotides, the CDR3 is TGCAGCGTCGGACCCGGGACAGGGGGAAACACCATATATTTT.

This clonotype showed up many times. The chain combines TRBV28 with TRBJ2-7; 8 bases agree with TRBD2. This CDR3 region has 14 residues. The V gene's germline CDR1 is MDHEN and CDR2 SYDVKM. Trimming cost V 3 bases and J 7 bases; bases outside gene matches: 8. This CDR3 reads CASSFERELGEQYF. The CDR3 DNA follows: TGTGCCAGCAGTTTTGAGCGGGAGTTAGGAGAGCAGTACTTC.